This entry concerns a single TCR beta chain. Its antigen remains unknown. Method: immunoSEQ multiplex PCR; TCRdb's copy keeps in-frame clones and lacks some. The top ten clones hold approximately 1.7% of a sample with some 50,000 clones, 87% of them seen once. The sample is drawn from a study of OX40 agonist ivuxolimab in advanced cancers. Study-wide results and limits: No determination was made of the antigen specificity of the expanded peripheral T cells.

CDR1 SGHVS and CDR2 FQNEAQ come from the germline V gene. Trimming removed 2 bases from V and 11 bases from J, with 22 bases in between. CDR3 size: 17 residues. The receptor comes from an adult with an advanced solid tumor such as melanoma, head and neck, liver or kidney cancer. The chain employs TRBV7-8 and TRBJ2-6; D gene unclear. The material sequenced was CD4+ or CD8+ T cells sorted from blood, taken in a trial of the OX40 agonist ivuxolimab. Written as DNA, the CDR3 is TGTGCCAGCAGCTTATTGGCAGGCAATTCCCTGGGCGACGTCCTGACTTTC. Amino acid sequence: CASSLLAGNSLGDVLTF.